Presented here are 27 T cell receptor beta chains from one specimen sequenced in a study of OX40 agonist ivuxolimab in advanced cancers. Profiling relied on immunoSEQ multiplex PCR, and the TCRdb table lists in-frame clones only, not all of them. The sample carries tens of thousands of clones, approximately 90% recorded once. The material sequenced was CD4+ or CD8+ T cells sorted from blood, taken in a trial of the OX40 agonist ivuxolimab. The receptors were sampled from an adult with an advanced solid tumor such as melanoma, head and neck, liver or kidney cancer.

The rearrangement links TRBV7-2 to TRBJ2-7; unclear D gene. The germline V gene encodes CDR1 SGHTA and CDR2 FQGNSA. The germline V and J ends were trimmed by 5 bases and 0 bases, with 11 bases remaining between them. This CDR3 contains 14 residues. The CDR3 nucleotides are TGTGCCAGCAGCCCTCAGCGAACCTCCTACGAGCAGTACTTC. Its translation: CASSPQRTSYEQYF.

CDR3 protein: CASSTGQGIYEQYF. DNA of the CDR3: TGTGCCAGCTCAACGGGACAGGGGATATACGAGCAGTACTTC. This rearrangement joins TRBV18 to TRBJ2-7; TRBD1 agrees at 10 bases. The CDR3 is made up of 14 amino acids. Germline V gene lookup returns CDR1 KGHSH and CDR2 LQKENI. V lost 5 bases, J lost 4 bases, and 5 bases stayed unmatched.

The J gene is TRBJ1-1, the V gene TRBV11-3; D ambiguous. Germline V gene sequence: CDR1 SGHNT, CDR2 YENEEA. Trimming removed 5 bases at V and 1 base at J, with 17 bases between. The CDR3 is 16 amino acids. This CDR3 is CASSPPGRSGNTEAFF. CDR3 DNA sequence: TGTGCCAGCAGCCCTCCTGGACGGTCTGGGAACACTGAAGCTTTCTTT. The whole variable domain, filled in from reference TRBV11-3 and TRBJ1-1, reads EAGVVQSPRYKIIEKKQPVAFWCNPISGHNTLYWYLQNLGQGPELLIRYENEEAVDDSQLPKDRFSAERLKGVDSTLKIQPAELGDSAVYLCASSPPGRSGNTEAFFGQGTRLTVV.

The genes are TRBV5-1 and TRBJ2-7; D possibly corresponds to TRBD1 (5 bases). Trimming pared 1 base from V and 5 bases from J, leaving 13 bases between. CDR1 and CDR2 from the germline V gene are SGHRS and YFSETQ. The CDR3 length is 14 residues. The CDR3 DNA reads as TGCGCCAGCAGCTTGCAGCAGGGTAACAACGAGCAGTACTTC. It specifies CASSLQQGNNEQYF.

The chain joins TRBV10-3 to TRBJ2-4, with D tentatively TRBD1 (6 bases). V lost 10 bases to trimming and J lost 0 bases, with 19 bases between them. The germline V gene has CDR1 ENHRY and CDR2 SYGVKD. The CDR3 is made up of 16 amino acids. CDR3: CATRPGVGLAKNIQYF. The CDR3 coding sequence is TGTGCCACCCGGCCAGGGGTTGGTCTAGCCAAAAACATTCAGTACTTC.

V gene TRBV27 combines with J gene TRBJ2-7; TRBD2 is a possible D gene (6 bases). The CDR3 contains 15 residues. V was cut by 8 bases and J by 3 bases, with 20 bases left in between. The germline V gene encodes CDR1 MNHEY and CDR2 SMNVEV (reference sequence). This chain's CDR3 is CASVGRGNRNYEQYF. In nucleotides, the CDR3 is TGTGCCAGCGTTGGGCGGGGAAATCGAAACTACGAGCAGTACTTC.

This chain links TRBV6-6 with TRBJ2-1, with TRBD2 matching 8 bases. This CDR3 has 15 amino acids. The ends lost 2 bases at V and 6 bases at J; junction bases unmatched: 6. Looked up from germline, CDR1 is MNHNY and CDR2 is SVGAGI (reference sequence). As DNA, the CDR3 is TGTGCCAGCAGTTACCGGGCGGGAGGCGGCAATGAGCAGTTCTTC. This codes for CASSYRAGGGNEQFF.

There are a few counts of this clone. The chain recombines TRBV5-1 with TRBJ2-2; 9 nucleotides line up with TRBD1. V was clipped by 4 bases and J by 4 bases; unmatched bases: 11. The CDR3 runs to 17 residues. Germline V gives CDR1 SGHRS, CDR2 YFSETQ. The CDR3, as DNA: TGCGCCAGCAGCCACCTACAGGGGGCGCCGGGCACCGGGGAGCTGTTTTTT. Its translation: CASSHLQGAPGTGELFF.

The CDR3 here is CASAGWNYGYTF. CDR3 coding DNA: TGTGCCAGCGCAGGGTGGAACTATGGCTACACCTTC. This sequence joins TRBV28 and TRBJ1-2, with D possibly being TRBD1 (5 bases). V lost 8 bases to trimming and J lost 2 bases, with 9 bases between them. This CDR3 has 12 amino acids. Germline V gene lookup returns CDR1 MDHEN and CDR2 SYDVKM.

CDR3 nucleotide sequence: TGTGCCAGCAGCTTCGACCACGACGGGGAGCAGTACTTC. Its protein is CASSFDHDGEQYF. The V call is TRBV5-8, the J call TRBJ2-7; no definite D call. The CDR3 extends over 13 amino acids. V was shortened by 2 bases and J by 7 bases, with 13 bases between the two germline ends. Germline assignment: CDR1 SGHTS and CDR2 YDEGEE. Full variable domain (rest looked up from reference TRBV5-8 and TRBJ2-7): EAGVTQSPTHLIKTRGQQATLRCSPISGHTSVYWYQQALGLGLQFLLWYDEGEERNRGNFPPRFSGRQFPNYSSELNVNALELEDSALYLCASSFDHDGEQYFGPGTRLTVT.

This rearrangement joins TRBV5-3 to TRBJ2-5; TRBD1 aligns across 10 bases. TRBV5-3 is flagged as an ORF with uncertain function. V was pared by 2 bases and J by 3 bases, with 7 bases of the junction left unmatched. The CDR3 contains 16 residues. This chain's CDR3 is CARSLSGTGEKETQYF. CDR3 nucleotide sequence: TGTGCCAGAAGCTTATCCGGGACAGGGGAAAAAGAGACCCAGTACTTC.

The gene calls are TRBV12-2 and TRBJ1-5. TRBV12-2 represents a pseudogene. The CDR3 runs 16 residues. CDR3 region: CASRLAGVYSNQPQHF. For the CDR3, the DNA is TGTGCAAGTCGCTTAGCGGGGGTCTATAGCAATCAGCCCCAGCATTTT.

The CDR3 coding sequence is TGTGCCAGCAGCTTGCTCGACAGCCTCTTTGAGCAGTACTTC. This translates into CASSLLDSLFEQYF. The gene calls are TRBV5-4 and TRBJ2-7; possibly TRBD1 for D (5 bases). Trimming removed 1 base from V and 7 bases from J, with 15 bases in between. Germline V CDR1 and CDR2: SGHNT, YYREEE (reference sequence). The CDR3 consists of 14 residues.

The chain couples TRBV19 to TRBJ2-2, with unresolved D. V lost 4 bases to trimming and J lost 6 bases, with 6 bases between them. This CDR3 has 12 residues. Germline CDR1 and CDR2: LNHDA and SQIVND (reference sequence). As DNA, the CDR3 is TGTGCCAGTAGTAACGACTCCGGGGAGCTGTTTTTT. It encodes CASSNDSGELFF.

This sequence joins TRBV5-4 and TRBJ2-2; tentatively, D is TRBD2 (7 bases). CDR1 SGHNT and CDR2 YYREEE come from the germline V gene (reference sequence). The germline V and J ends were trimmed by 3 bases and 5 bases, with 17 bases remaining between them. The CDR3 is made up of 16 amino acids. CDR3 residues: CASSSGGGRQTGELFF. In DNA, the CDR3 is TGTGCCAGCAGCTCTGGGGGGGGGCGTCAGACCGGGGAGCTGTTTTTT. Looking up the rest from reference TRBV5-4 and TRBJ2-2 gives the full variable domain: ETGVTQSPTHLIKTRGQQVTLRCSSQSGHNTVSWYQQALGQGPQFIFQYYREEENGRGNFPPRFSGLQFPNYSSELNVNALELDDSALYLCASSSGGGRQTGELFFGEGSRLTVL.

The chain links TRBV4-2 to TRBJ1-6; TRBD1 matches at 7 bases. In germline, CDR1 is LGHNA, CDR2 YNFKEQ. After removal of 2 bases from V and 8 bases from J, the junction contained 3 bases not matched to a gene. This CDR3 region has 14 residues. The CDR3 sequence: CASSQYRGDSPLHF. The CDR3 nucleotides are TGTGCCAGCAGCCAATACAGGGGAGATTCACCCCTCCACTTT.

V and J are TRBV6-4 and TRBJ2-7; D may be TRBD2 (5 bases). The germline V gene encodes CDR1 MRHNA and CDR2 SNTAGT. Deletions cut 4 bases from V and 2 bases from J, with 15 bases between. CDR3 length: 15 residues. CDR3 DNA: TGTGCCAGCAGTGCAGAGAGCGGAGCCCCCTACGAGCAGTACTTC. Protein sequence: CASSAESGAPYEQYF.

The gene calls are TRBV4-2 and TRBJ2-1; 7 nucleotides agree with TRBD2. V was clipped by 4 bases and J by 4 bases; unmatched bases: 13. Germline CDR1 and CDR2: LGHNA and YNFKEQ. This CDR3 region has 17 residues. CDR3 sequence reads: CASSPSPGTTVYNEQFF. The CDR3 DNA sequence: TGTGCCAGCAGCCCAAGCCCCGGGACTACCGTTTACAATGAGCAGTTCTTC.

This chain joins TRBV21-1 and TRBJ2-7; no check of the table's D call, TRBD2, against the DNA was made. TRBV21-1 is a listed pseudogene. The CDR3 runs 17 residues. The CDR3 loop is CASSPGPGTSKDYEQYF. CDR3 DNA sequence: TGTGCCAGCAGCCCTGGCCCCGGGACTAGTAAAGACTACGAGCAGTACTTC.

The chain uses TRBV5-1 and TRBJ2-3; 12 nucleotides align to TRBD1. V dropped 2 bases and J dropped 6; count of bases not matched to a gene: 13. The CDR3 has 18 amino acids. The germline gives CDR1 SGHRS, CDR2 YFSETQ. The CDR3, as DNA: TGCGCCAGCAGCTTAAAATTCGGCGGGACAGGGGGCCCGGATACGCAGTATTTT. The encoded protein is CASSLKFGGTGGPDTQYF.

CDR3 coding DNA: TGTGCCAGCAGCCCGCTAGCGGGAGGGGCGGAGACCCAGTACTTC. It translates to CASSPLAGGAETQYF. The chain joins TRBV7-6 to TRBJ2-5; 12 nucleotides match TRBD2. Germline-derived CDR1 and CDR2 are SGHVS and FNYEAQ. V lost 5 bases and J lost 5; bases outside the gene matches: 6. This CDR3 is 15 amino acids long.

This clone has a count of ten or more. The rearrangement joins TRBV7-9 to TRBJ1-6; D might be TRBD1 (5 bases). Germline loops: CDR1 SEHNR, CDR2 FQNEAQ (reference sequence). The CDR3 runs 14 residues. Between the trimmed V and J ends, which lost 4 bases and 6 bases, there was a span of 10 bases. CDR3 loop: CASSSDSSNSPLHF. The CDR3 DNA reads as TGTGCCAGCAGCTCCGACAGCTCTAATTCACCCCTCCACTTT.

V is TRBV5-4 and J is TRBJ1-2; no clear D. V shed 0 bases and J shed 4 bases, with 10 bases lying between them. The length of the CDR3 is 14 residues. The V gene's germline CDR1 is SGHNT and CDR2 YYREEE (reference sequence). CDR3 loop: CASSLGGQRYGYTF. In DNA, the CDR3 is TGTGCCAGCAGCTTGGGAGGTCAGCGCTATGGCTACACCTTC.

The V and J genes are TRBV10-3 and TRBJ2-1; 7 bases agree with TRBD2. This CDR3 region has 15 residues. Germline trimming cut 7 bases from V and 3 bases from J; bases unmatched to any gene: 9. CDR1 and CDR2 from the germline V gene are ENHRY and SYGVKD. The CDR3, as DNA: TGTGCCATCAAAGAATCTAGCGGTCTCTACAATGAGCAGTTCTTC. Translation: CAIKESSGLYNEQFF.

This clone is termed medium-sized (0.01 to 0.1%). The chain couples TRBV6-5 to TRBJ1-2; D gene uncertain. Deletions cut 5 bases from V and 6 bases from J, with 13 bases between. Germline lookup yields CDR1 MNHEY and CDR2 SVGAGI. This CDR3 is built from 13 residues. The CDR3 sequence: CASSPLIDHGYTF. The CDR3 coding sequence is TGTGCCAGCAGTCCCCTGATAGATCATGGCTACACCTTC.

This chain connects TRBV28 to TRBJ1-5; D not certain. This CDR3 has 15 residues. With 6 bases removed from V and 2 bases from J, the gap between germline ends came to 14 bases. Germline V gene data show CDR1 as MDHEN and CDR2 as SYDVKM. CDR3 sequence reads: CASSPAWSGNQPQHF. As DNA, the CDR3 is TGTGCCAGCAGCCCTGCCTGGAGTGGCAATCAGCCCCAGCATTTT. Combining the CDR3 with reference TRBV28 and TRBJ1-5 gives the whole variable domain DVKVTQSSRYLVKRTGEKVFLECVQDMDHENMFWYRQDPGLGLRLIYFSYDVKMKEKGDIPEGYSVSREKKERFSLILESASTNQTSMYLCASSPAWSGNQPQHFGDGTRLSIL.

The V gene is TRBV7-2, the J gene TRBJ2-5, with 8 bases lining up with TRBD2. The V gene end was trimmed by 3 bases and the J gene end by 5 bases; junction bases not matched to a gene: 5. The germline gives CDR1 SGHTA, CDR2 FQGNSA. The CDR3 totals 14 residues. The CDR3 loop is CASSLAIAGETQYF. As DNA, the CDR3 is TGTGCCAGCAGCTTGGCCATAGCGGGGGAGACCCAGTACTTC.